Listed here are 24 T cell receptor beta chains from one sample, sequenced in a study of blood T cell repertoires in COVID-19. The protocol was immunoSEQ multiplex PCR, while the TCRdb copy is restricted to in-frame clones and leaves out a portion. The table records about 89,000 clones, roughly 80% of them present only once. Sequencing used peripheral blood. The source is a woman aged 80 or older with acute or convalescent COVID-19.

The chain links TRBV4-1 to TRBJ1-2, with TRBD1 matching 11 bases. The ends lost 2 bases at V and 8 bases at J; junction bases unmatched: 7. CDR1 and CDR2 from the germline V gene are MGHRA and YSYEKL. There are 15 residues in the CDR3. This CDR3 is CASSQPGQGVFGYTF. DNA of the CDR3: TGCGCCAGCAGCCAACCGGGACAGGGGGTGTTCGGCTACACCTTC.

This clone was seen just once. The rearrangement uses TRBV6-5 and TRBJ1-1, with D perhaps matching TRBD1 (5 bases). Trimming pared 7 bases from V and 6 bases from J, leaving 21 bases between. Germline V gene lookup returns CDR1 MNHEY and CDR2 SVGAGI. The CDR3 covers 15 residues. The CDR3 spells CASMGRGAGSAEAFF. In nucleotides, the CDR3 is TGTGCCAGCATGGGGCGGGGCGCAGGGTCGGCTGAAGCTTTCTTT.

The chain links TRBV18 to TRBJ2-3; 8 bases align to TRBD2. This CDR3 is 16 amino acids long. Unmatched junction bases numbered 6, after V lost 0 bases and J lost 4 bases. Germline V gene sequence: CDR1 KGHSH, CDR2 LQKENI. The CDR3, as DNA: TGTGCCAGCTCACCACCCGCGGGGGGCCAGGCAGATACGCAGTATTTT. Its translation is CASSPPAGGQADTQYF.

The chain uses TRBV10-3 and TRBJ2-7, with 9 bases that match TRBD1. In germline, CDR1 is ENHRY, CDR2 SYGVKD. There are 14 residues in the CDR3. V was pared by 7 bases and J by 4 bases, with 8 bases of the junction left unmatched. Here the CDR3 reads CAINRQGDRYEQYF. The DNA of the CDR3 is TGTGCCATCAACAGACAGGGGGATAGGTACGAGCAGTACTTC.

This chain connects TRBV24-1 to TRBJ2-1; the match to TRBD1 covers 9 bases. The CDR3 runs 15 residues. Germline trimming cut 7 bases from V and 7 bases from J; bases unmatched to any gene: 10. Germline lookup yields CDR1 KGHDR and CDR2 SFDVKD. CDR3 loop: CATRPSTGGENEQFF. CDR3 DNA sequence: TGTGCCACCAGGCCTTCGACAGGGGGGGAAAATGAGCAGTTCTTC.

The CDR3 loop is CASSITPHSGNTIYF. CDR3 nucleotide sequence: TGTGCCAGTAGTATTACTCCCCACTCTGGAAACACCATATATTTT. The genes are TRBV19 and TRBJ1-3, with D hard to call. The CDR3 totals 15 residues. V lost 3 bases to trimming and J lost 0 bases, with 9 bases between them. CDR1 and CDR2 (germline): LNHDA, SQIVND (reference sequence).

This clone turned up a few times. The V call is TRBV5-1, the J call TRBJ2-1, with unresolved D. The V gene lost 0 bases and the J gene lost 0 bases, with 7 bases spanning the gap. The CDR3 is 15 amino acids. Germline values: CDR1 SGHRS, CDR2 YFSETQ. CDR3 nucleotide sequence: TGCGCCAGCAGCTTGGTGTCGAGCTCCTACAATGAGCAGTTCTTC. Residues: CASSLVSSSYNEQFF.

The rearrangement uses TRBV19 and TRBJ2-6; D is perhaps TRBD1 (6 bases). Trimming left V 0 bases short and J 0 bases short, with 12 bases between. Per germline, CDR1 LNHDA and CDR2 SQIVND (reference sequence). The CDR3 sequence is 18 residues long. The CDR3 protein is CASSIDSQGNSGANVLTF. Written as DNA, the CDR3 is TGTGCCAGTAGTATAGATTCACAGGGTAACTCTGGGGCCAACGTCCTGACTTTC.

The sample holds a few counts of this clone. The chain has TRBV18 and TRBJ2-7; 11 bases align to TRBD1. Germline values: CDR1 KGHSH, CDR2 LQKENI. CDR3 length: 16 amino acids. The V and J ends lost 0 bases and 2 bases, in that order; junction bases with no gene match: 3. The CDR3 coding sequence is TGTGCCAGCTCACCACCGAGGGGACAGGGGGCCTACGAGCAGTACTTC. Translation gives CASSPPRGQGAYEQYF.

The chain has TRBV18 and TRBJ1-3; a weak D match, TRBD1 (5 bases). Trimming cost V 0 bases and J 1 base, with 7 bases left between them. Germline CDR1 is KGHSH and CDR2 is LQKENI. The CDR3 length is 15 residues. The chain's CDR3 is CASSPPGGSGNTIYF. CDR3 nucleotides: TGTGCCAGCTCACCACCCGGGGGGTCTGGAAACACCATATATTTT.

This chain uses TRBV19 with TRBJ1-1; no reliable D call. The germline V gene encodes CDR1 LNHDA and CDR2 SQIVND (reference sequence). The CDR3 is made up of 15 amino acids. Trimming cost V 5 bases and J 4 bases, with 17 bases left between them. CDR3: CASSQREETATEAFF. DNA of the CDR3: TGTGCCAGTAGTCAGAGAGAGGAAACGGCCACTGAAGCTTTCTTT.

The V gene is TRBV12-3 or TRBV12-4, the J gene TRBJ1-1; no definite D call. Trimming took 7 bases from V and 0 from J, leaving 9 bases between them. The CDR3 has 13 residues. This CDR3 reads CASTSHLNTEAFF. The CDR3 DNA follows: TGTGCCAGCACATCACACCTGAACACTGAAGCTTTCTTT.

The gene calls are TRBV9 and TRBJ2-1; 7 bases agree with TRBD2. The junction had 6 bases not matched to a gene; V was cut back by 4 bases and J by 5 bases. Germline values: CDR1 SGDLS, CDR2 YYNGEE. This CDR3 comprises 14 residues. CDR3 sequence: CASSPRTRNNEQFF. The CDR3 DNA is TGTGCCAGCAGCCCTCGGACTAGAAACAATGAGCAGTTCTTC.

The chain combines TRBV18 with TRBJ1-6, with 7 bases matching TRBD1. The CDR3 is 16 amino acids. CDR1 KGHSH and CDR2 LQKENI come from the germline V gene. J was trimmed by 6 bases and V by 2 bases; bases with no gene match: 7. CDR3 DNA: TGTGCCAGCTCACCAGGGATCGGGACAGCTAATTCACCCCTCCACTTT. Residues: CASSPGIGTANSPLHF.

The chain joins TRBV29-1 to TRBJ2-7; 8 nucleotides align to TRBD1. In germline, CDR1 is SQVTM, CDR2 ANQGSEA. Unmatched junction bases numbered 8, after V lost 5 bases and J lost 5 bases. The CDR3 runs 13 residues. The CDR3 region is CSVLADRGDEQYF. DNA of the CDR3: TGCAGCGTTTTGGCCGACAGGGGAGACGAGCAGTACTTC.

The CDR3 reads CASSYSTRDSDSPLHF. DNA for the CDR3: TGTGCCAGCAGTTACTCGACTCGGGACAGTGATTCACCCCTCCACTTT. The rearrangement uses TRBV6-5 and TRBJ1-6; 7 nucleotides agree with TRBD1. CDR1 and CDR2 from the germline V gene are MNHEY and SVGAGI. V lost 0 bases and J lost 8; bases outside the gene matches: 7. The CDR3 contains 16 residues.

CDR3 nucleotides: TGTGCCAGCAGTCTTAGGTCTAGCGGGAACCGGGAGCTGTTTTTT. Its protein product is CASSLRSSGNRELFF. The rearrangement links TRBV6-2 or TRBV6-3 to TRBJ2-2; 9 bases match TRBD2. Germline trimming cut 5 bases from V and 9 bases from J; bases unmatched to any gene: 10. CDR1 MNHEY and CDR2 SVGEGT come from the germline V gene. The CDR3 length is 15 residues.

The genes are TRBV6-4 and TRBJ2-7, with 8 bases matching TRBD1. The V gene's germline CDR1 is MRHNA and CDR2 SNTAGT. V was pared by 2 bases and J by 7 bases, with 19 bases of the junction left unmatched. This CDR3 comprises 18 residues. The CDR3 protein is CASSDPGGQGKESGEQYF. For the CDR3, the DNA is TGTGCCAGCAGTGACCCCGGCGGACAGGGAAAAGAATCGGGGGAGCAGTACTTC.

The chain carries TRBV5-1 and TRBJ2-2; 7 bases match TRBD2. CDR1 SGHRS and CDR2 YFSETQ come from the germline V gene. Losses at the gene ends were 4 bases for V and 7 bases for J; bases not matched to a gene: 13. This CDR3 has 16 amino acids. CDR3 residues: CASSPSERGLGGELFF. CDR3 nucleotides: TGCGCCAGCAGCCCGAGTGAGCGGGGCTTGGGCGGGGAGCTGTTTTTT.

The chain employs TRBV15 and TRBJ2-5, with 10 bases aligning to TRBD2. Germline lookup yields CDR1 LNHNV and CDR2 YYDKDF (reference sequence). V trimming: 5 bases; J trimming: 5 bases; junction bases outside the gene matches: 8. This CDR3 comprises 15 residues. CDR3 sequence (DNA): TGTGCCACCAGCGGCCGAGCGGGGGGGCTTGAGACCCAGTACTTC. It codes for CATSGRAGGLETQYF.

This clone was found a few times. The chain uses TRBV7-9 and TRBJ2-1, with D perhaps TRBD1 (6 bases). V was trimmed by 1 base and J by 3 bases, leaving 13 bases between them. Per germline, CDR1 SEHNR and CDR2 FQNEAQ (reference sequence). CDR3 length equals 16 residues. CDR3 amino acids: CASSLGGTRLYNEQFF. CDR3 nucleotide sequence: TGTGCCAGCAGCTTAGGAGGGACAAGACTCTACAATGAGCAGTTCTTC.

This clone has only one observation. This chain links TRBV5-4 with TRBJ1-6, with TRBD1 matching over 8 bases. CDR1 and CDR2 (germline): SGHNT, YYREEE (reference sequence). V lost 4 bases and J lost 11; bases outside the gene matches: 8. The CDR3 has 14 residues. CDR3 protein: CASSRGQDLAPLHF. In DNA, the CDR3 is TGTGCCAGCAGCAGGGGACAGGATTTAGCACCCCTCCACTTT.

In its sample, this clone was seen a few times. The V and J genes are TRBV6-2 or TRBV6-3 and TRBJ2-5; 8 bases match TRBD1. The germline gives CDR1 MNHEY, CDR2 SVGEGT. Trimming at V came to 2 bases and at J to 5 bases, leaving 10 bases not matched to a gene. CDR3 length equals 16 residues. This chain's CDR3 is CASSYRPQGVGETQYF. The CDR3 DNA sequence: TGTGCCAGCAGTTACCGGCCACAGGGGGTCGGGGAGACCCAGTACTTC.

The rearrangement uses TRBV6-5 and TRBJ1-5; 9 bases are a match to TRBD1. The CDR3 spans 13 residues. CDR1 is MNHEY, CDR2 SVGAGI, per germline. After removal of 8 bases from V and 5 bases from J, the junction contained 4 bases not matched to a gene. DNA for the CDR3: TGTGCCAGCGGACAGGGGTTGGATCAGCCCCAGCATTTT. It encodes CASGQGLDQPQHF.